This T cell receptor (beta chain) emerged from a study of blood T cell repertoires in COVID-19. Overall study: Material from acute and convalescent COVID-19 was sourced from the United States, Italy and Spain. The analysed material was cDNA or gDNA that came from T cells, B-cell-depleted T cells, or PBMCs.

The V gene lost 2 bases and the J gene lost 7 bases, with 15 bases spanning the gap. This CDR3 region has 15 residues. Germline V gene sequence: CDR1 MDHEN, CDR2 SYDVKM. How the authors handled the data: Estimation of nucleated cell counts was performed using reference gene primer amplification. The data were produced by immunoSEQ multiplex PCR, yet TCRdb's version contains in-frame clones alone and is incomplete. V, J and clone size were drawn from that table, and D and trimming were deduced from the DNA. The sample consists of about 250,000 clones, 75% to 90% of them appearing once. Each participant's cohort was designated according to participant-reported clinical history.

This chain links TRBV28 with TRBJ2-1; weak D call: TRBD2 (6 bases). Sequencing input: PBMCs or T cells enriched from blood (not recorded which). The receptor's source is a woman in her twenties or thirties with acute COVID-19. CDR3 nucleotides: TGTGCCAGCAGTTTACCGGGAGAGGCACGGAATGAGCAGTTCTTC. Protein sequence: CASSLPGEARNEQFF.